These 20 T cell receptor beta chains came from one sample sequenced in a study of T cells in Graves' hyperthyroidism and ophthalmopathy. Amplified TCR beta CDR3 regions came from RNA transcripts. The HTBI set primed first-round TCR CDR3 RT-PCR. One entry per CDR3 protein, called by TCRdb with MiXCR from the multiplex PCR reads. The sample includes 300,000 to 450,000 distinct CDR3 sequences, just under 25% of them seen just once. The specimen was blood. All receptors derive from a man aged 45-65 years with Graves' hyperthyroidism.

To note about this clonotype: An end of the junction differs from the germline gene, which may be a read error. The genes are TRBV10-2 and TRBJ1-1, with D uncertain. The V gene's germline CDR1 is WSHSY and CDR2 SAAADI. The CDR3 has 13 amino acids. CDR3 nucleotides: TGTGCCAGCAGTTATAACGGCAACACTGAAGCTTTCTTT. It translates to CASSYNGNTEAFF.

The rearrangement uses TRBV12-3 or TRBV12-4 and TRBJ1-2; 10 bases are shared with TRBD1. The junction had 2 bases not matched to a gene; V was cut back by 2 bases and J by 2 bases. This CDR3 is 15 amino acids long. CDR3 in DNA: TGTGCCAGCAGTTTACGGGACAGGGGCAACTATGGCTACACCTTC. It specifies CASSLRDRGNYGYTF.

The CDR3 spells CASTITSGRVTGELFF. The CDR3 bases are TGTGCCAGTACCATTACTAGCGGGAGGGTAACCGGGGAGCTGTTTTTT. This chain uses TRBV19 with TRBJ2-2; 13 bases match TRBD2. CDR3 length equals 16 residues. Trimming took 7 bases from V and 5 from J; bases not matched to a gene: 7. Germline-derived CDR1 and CDR2 are LNHDA and SQIVND (reference sequence).

This clonotype has a count of ten or more. This chain links TRBV7-9 with TRBJ2-1, with 8 nucleotides matching TRBD2. The CDR3 covers 15 residues. Germline CDR1 SEHNR, CDR2 FQNEAQ (reference sequence). V shed 5 bases and J 1 base; nucleotides not matched to a gene: 4. The DNA for the CDR3 is TGTGCCAGCAGCCCTCAGCGGGAGTCCTACAATGAGCAGTTCTTC. Translating it yields CASSPQRESYNEQFF.

This chain joins TRBV7-2 and TRBJ2-2; D is unclear. This CDR3 has 14 residues. Trimming stripped 5 bases from V and 5 bases from J, with 12 bases between. Per the germline V gene, CDR1 is SGHTA and CDR2 is FQGNSA. CDR3 nucleotide sequence: TGTGCCAGCAGCCCCCTCGTTGGGACCGGGGAGCTGTTTTTT. Protein sequence: CASSPLVGTGELFF.

This clonotype turned up a few times. This chain joins TRBV24-1 and TRBJ1-2; 7 nucleotides match TRBD1. Germline lookup yields CDR1 KGHDR and CDR2 SFDVKD. The CDR3 runs 16 residues. V lost 4 bases and J lost 1; bases outside the gene matches: 8. In DNA form, the CDR3 reads TGTGCCACCAGTGACAGGGACAGCGTATATAACTATGGCTACACCTTC. Residues: CATSDRDSVYNYGYTF.

The rearrangement uses TRBV29-1 and TRBJ2-3; no firm D call. This CDR3 spans 13 amino acids. Trimming left V 1 base short and J 2 bases short, with 7 bases between. Germline V gives CDR1 SQVTM, CDR2 ANQGSEA. CDR3 sequence: CSVEGQTTDTQYF. CDR3 bases: TGCAGCGTTGAAGGTCAGACCACAGATACGCAGTATTTT.

In its sample, this clonotype was seen a few times. The genes are TRBV11-3 and TRBJ2-1; possible D gene TRBD2, 7 bases. Looked up from germline, CDR1 is SGHNT and CDR2 is YENEEA. The CDR3 is 17 amino acids. With 7 bases removed from V and 5 bases from J, the gap between germline ends came to 24 bases. CDR3 in DNA: TGTGCCAGCACCGGGGGGCGGGACGATCCGAGGGACAATGAGCAGTTCTTC. Its protein is CASTGGRDDPRDNEQFF.

The chain couples TRBV6-1 to TRBJ2-7, with 9 bases fitting TRBD1. The CDR3 length is 15 residues. V trimming: 5 bases; J trimming: 2 bases; junction bases outside the gene matches: 7. Germline loops: CDR1 MNHNS, CDR2 SASEGT. CDR3 sequence reads: CASSPDRGKTYEQYF. The CDR3 nucleotides are TGTGCCAGCAGTCCAGACAGGGGGAAGACCTACGAGCAGTACTTC.

This clonotype came up a few times. The chain combines TRBV12-3 or TRBV12-4 with TRBJ2-7; 7 bases agree with TRBD1. V was clipped by 7 bases and J by 2 bases; unmatched bases: 8. The CDR3 is 14 residues long. The CDR3 DNA reads as TGTGCCAGCATGACTCGGGACAGTCCCTACGAGCAGTACTTC. Its protein is CASMTRDSPYEQYF.

This clonotype was detected a few times. A read error may account for a junction end that differs from germline. The CDR3 protein is CASGHGNTGELFF. Written as DNA, the CDR3 is TGTGCCAGCGGCCATGGGAACACCGGGGAGCTGTTTTTT. V and J are TRBV3-1 and TRBJ2-2, with D uncertain. The CDR3 has 13 amino acids. Germline-derived CDR1 and CDR2 are LGHDT and YNNKEL (reference sequence). Full variable domain (remainder filled in from reference TRBV3-1 and TRBJ2-2): DTAVSQTPKYLVTQMGNDKSIKCEQNLGHDTMYWYKQDSKKFLKIMFSYNNKELIINETVPNRFSPKSPDKAHLNLHINSLELGDSAVYFCASGHGNTGELFFGEGSRLTVL.

This clonotype was picked up many times. V is TRBV18 and J is TRBJ2-5, with 10 bases matching TRBD1. The CDR3 contains 16 residues. The germline CDR1 and CDR2 sequences are KGHSH and LQKENI. Losses at the gene ends were 6 bases for V and 2 bases for J; bases not matched to a gene: 9. The CDR3, as DNA: TGTGCCAGCTCGTACCAGGGGACAGGGGCACAAGAGACCCAGTACTTC. It is translated as CASSYQGTGAQETQYF. Combining the CDR3 with reference TRBV18 and TRBJ2-5 gives the whole variable domain NAGVMQNPRHLVRRRGQEARLRCSPMKGHSHVYWYRQLPEEGLKFMVYLQKENIIDESGMPKERFSAEFPKEGPSILRIQQVVRGDSAAYFCASSYQGTGAQETQYFGPGTRLLVL.

This clonotype has only a few counts. The V gene is TRBV6-1, the J gene TRBJ2-7, with D possibly being TRBD1 (6 bases). The CDR3 contains 14 residues. Trimming shortened V by 6 bases and J by 5 bases, and 17 bases separated the two germline ends. Germline CDR1 MNHNS, CDR2 SASEGT. The CDR3 sequence is CASSSGQSWDEQYF. The DNA of the CDR3 is TGTGCCAGCAGCTCCGGACAGTCCTGGGACGAGCAGTACTTC.

J is TRBJ2-5 and V is TRBV20-1; 12 bases are shared with TRBD1. The J segment lost 6 bases and the V segment lost 5 bases, leaving 10 bases of the junction unmatched. The CDR3 runs to 15 residues. Looked up from germline, CDR1 is DFQATT and CDR2 is SNEGSKA (reference sequence). The DNA of the CDR3 is TGCAGTGCTGGGCGAGGGACAGGGGGCTTGAAGACCCAGTACTTC. As protein: CSAGRGTGGLKTQYF.

This clonotype showed up just a few times. V and J are TRBV10-3 and TRBJ1-2; TRBD1 aligns across 7 bases. With 6 bases clipped from V and 8 bases from J, the junction kept 9 bases outside the gene matches. The CDR3 has 13 residues. Per germline, CDR1 ENHRY and CDR2 SYGVKD. Here the CDR3 reads CAISTGTENGYTF. The CDR3 region has the DNA TGTGCCATCAGCACCGGGACAGAAAACGGCTACACCTTC.

Only a few counts were recorded for this clonotype. V and J are TRBV30 and TRBJ1-6; the match to TRBD1 covers 9 bases. CDR1 and CDR2 (germline): GTSNPN, SVGIG (reference sequence). The ends lost 3 bases at V and 6 bases at J; junction bases unmatched: 6. This CDR3 region has 15 residues. CDR3 loop: CAWSLPGQGNSPLHF. CDR3 coding DNA: TGTGCCTGGAGCCTCCCGGGACAGGGTAATTCACCCCTCCACTTT. The full variable domain, rest sourced from reference TRBV30 and TRBJ1-6, is SQTIHQWPATLVQPVGSPLSLECTVEGTSNPNLYWYRQAAGRGLQLLFYSVGIGQISSEVPQNLSASRPQDRQFILSSKKLLLSDSGFYLCAWSLPGQGNSPLHFGNGTRLTVT.

This clonotype has only a few counts. V and J are TRBV12-3 or TRBV12-4 and TRBJ2-4; 8 positions match TRBD1. The CDR3 is 14 amino acids. Trimming cost V 5 bases and J 7 bases; bases outside gene matches: 7. The CDR3 DNA reads TGTGCCAGCAGTCTATTCGGACAGGGCAACATTCAGTACTTC. The encoded protein is CASSLFGQGNIQYF.

This clonotype came up a few times. The V and J genes are TRBV10-3 and TRBJ2-1, with D possibly TRBD2 on 5 matching bases. Trimming shortened V by 0 bases and J by 6 bases, and 9 bases separated the two germline ends. The germline V gene encodes CDR1 ENHRY and CDR2 SYGVKD. The CDR3 is made up of 14 amino acids. CDR3 in amino acids: CAISESRSGNEQFF. DNA for the CDR3: TGTGCCATCAGTGAGTCGAGGAGCGGCAATGAGCAGTTCTTC.

The table lists this clonotype with a few counts. The chain recombines TRBV28 with TRBJ1-2; D gene uncertain. In germline, CDR1 is MDHEN, CDR2 SYDVKM. The CDR3 is made up of 13 amino acids. Trimming cost V 7 bases and J 7 bases, with 16 bases left between them. The CDR3 reads CASTPGRGSGYTF. The CDR3 nucleotides read TGTGCCAGCACCCCCGGGCGGGGTTCTGGCTACACCTTC.

The chain recombines TRBV20-1 with TRBJ2-2; D gene uncertain. Trimming removed 0 bases at V and 1 base at J, with 12 bases between. Germline CDR1 is DFQATT and CDR2 is SNEGSKA (reference sequence). The length of the CDR3 is 16 residues. CDR3 protein: CSARDEKRLNTGELFF. CDR3 coding DNA: TGCAGTGCTAGAGATGAGAAAAGGCTGAACACCGGGGAGCTGTTTTTT.